One and the same sample provided the 17 T cell receptor beta chains below, sequenced in a study of control samples from healthy donors and cancer patients. Repertoires were generated with immunoSEQ multiplex PCR, while TCRdb's copy carries only in-frame clones and drops some. Of roughly 98,000 clones listed, almost 85% are singletons. The specimen was blood. The receptors derive from a woman in her sixties or seventies in good health.

The rearrangement links TRBV4-1 to TRBJ2-3; 14 nucleotides agree with TRBD2. V was pared by 4 bases and J by 5 bases, with 2 bases of the junction left unmatched. Germline assignment: CDR1 MGHRA and CDR2 YSYEKL. This CDR3 region has 15 residues. The CDR3 sequence is CASSPGLAGVDTQYF. The CDR3 region has the DNA TGCGCCAGCAGCCCGGGACTAGCGGGAGTAGATACGCAGTATTTT.

The chain carries TRBV7-6 and TRBJ1-4; 9 nucleotides agree with TRBD1. V gave up 5 bases and J gave up 4 bases; unmatched junction bases: 2. The germline V gene encodes CDR1 SGHVS and CDR2 FNYEAQ. CDR3 length: 14 amino acids. DNA of the CDR3: TGTGCCAGCAGCCCGACAGGGGGTAATGAAAAACTGTTTTTT. Translation: CASSPTGGNEKLFF.

The chain has TRBV5-6 and TRBJ1-2; TRBD1 matches at 11 bases. The CDR3 sequence is 15 residues long. With V trimmed by 3 bases and J by 4 bases, 5 bases remained unmatched. Germline V lookup: CDR1 SGHDT, CDR2 YYEEEE. The CDR3: CASSSAGTGGYGYTF. The CDR3 DNA is TGTGCCAGCAGCTCTGCCGGGACAGGGGGCTATGGCTACACCTTC.

The chain has TRBV13 and TRBJ2-7; 9 bases agree with TRBD1. Unmatched junction bases numbered 7, after V lost 3 bases and J lost 7 bases. From germline, CDR1 is PRHDT and CDR2 FYEKMQ (reference sequence). CDR3 length: 14 residues. CDR3 residues: CASSFRDRVREQYF. The DNA of the CDR3 is TGTGCCAGCAGCTTCCGGGACAGGGTTCGTGAGCAGTACTTC.

In this sample, this clone turned up once. This chain uses TRBV5-1 with TRBJ1-1; no reliable D call. CDR1 is SGHRS, CDR2 YFSETQ, per germline. V dropped 3 bases and J dropped 1 base, with 13 bases sitting between them. The CDR3 runs to 15 residues. The CDR3 coding sequence is TGCGCCAGCAGCTCTTGGACGGACTCGAACACTGAAGCTTTCTTT. This codes for CASSSWTDSNTEAFF.

V gene TRBV14 combines with J gene TRBJ1-3; maybe TRBD1 (6 bases). The germline gives CDR1 SGHDN, CDR2 FVKESK. The V end was cut by 4 bases, the J end by 4 bases, with 14 bases between. This CDR3 is built from 15 residues. Written as DNA, the CDR3 is TGTGCCAGCAGCCCTATGCAGGGGCCGGGAAACACCATATATTTT. Translating it yields CASSPMQGPGNTIYF.

This chain joins TRBV6-5 and TRBJ1-2; D perhaps matches TRBD1 (6 bases). V lost 8 bases to trimming and J lost 0 bases, with 13 bases between them. Germline CDR1 is MNHEY and CDR2 is SVGAGI. The CDR3 spans 14 residues. CDR3 in amino acids: CASSLRGPNYGYTF. CDR3 DNA sequence: TGTGCCAGCTCCCTCCGGGGGCCTAACTATGGCTACACCTTC.

The chain recombines TRBV18 with TRBJ1-6, with 10 bases aligning to TRBD1. CDR1 and CDR2 (germline): KGHSH, LQKENI. With 4 bases clipped from V and 9 bases from J, the junction kept 3 bases outside the gene matches. The CDR3 has 14 amino acids. The CDR3 bases are TGTGCCAGCTCACGACAGGGGGCAGGTTCACCCCTCCACTTT. Residues: CASSRQGAGSPLHF.

The rearrangement joins TRBV5-1 to TRBJ2-7; D possibly corresponds to TRBD2 (5 bases). With 2 bases removed from V and 1 base from J, the gap between germline ends came to 7 bases. Germline-derived CDR1 and CDR2 are SGHRS and YFSETQ. CDR3 length: 13 amino acids. The CDR3 spells CASSLTGSYEQYF. The CDR3 coding sequence is TGCGCCAGCAGCTTAACGGGATCCTACGAGCAGTACTTC. Full variable domain (missing parts from reference TRBV5-1 and TRBJ2-7): KAGVTQTPRYLIKTRGQQVTLSCSPISGHRSVSWYQQTPGQGLQFLFEYFSETQRNKGNFPGRFSGRQFSNSRSEMNVSTLELGDSALYLCASSLTGSYEQYFGPGTRLTVT.

The chain is built from TRBV11-2 and TRBJ2-5; the match to TRBD2 covers 8 bases. J was trimmed by 3 bases and V by 1 base; bases with no gene match: 7. Germline V gives CDR1 SGHAT, CDR2 FQNNGV. CDR3 length equals 16 residues. CDR3 DNA: TGTGCCAGCAGCTTAGTAGGCGGGGGGTATAAAGAGACCCAGTACTTC. Protein sequence: CASSLVGGGYKETQYF.

The DNA for the CDR3 is TGTGCCAGCAGCCAATGGACAGGGGGCGGCACAGATACGCAGTATTTT. Residues: CASSQWTGGGTDTQYF. This chain connects TRBV3-1 (or the pseudogene TRBV3-2) to TRBJ2-3; 11 bases are shared with TRBD1. The CDR3 covers 16 residues. Germline loops: CDR1 LGHDT, CDR2 YNNKEL (reference sequence). V trimming: 2 bases; J trimming: 1 base; junction bases outside the gene matches: 2.

The chain uses TRBV18 and TRBJ2-3, with 10 nucleotides matching TRBD2. This CDR3 has 18 amino acids. J gave up 0 bases and V 2 bases, and 8 bases lay outside the gene matches. The germline gives CDR1 KGHSH, CDR2 LQKENI. The CDR3 protein is CASSPMASGGLSTDTQYF. The CDR3 nucleotides read TGTGCCAGCTCACCAATGGCTAGCGGGGGCCTGAGCACAGATACGCAGTATTTT.

This rearrangement joins TRBV7-9 to TRBJ2-1; 7 bases fit TRBD2. Germline lookup yields CDR1 SEHNR and CDR2 FQNEAQ (reference sequence). CDR3 length: 15 amino acids. V lost 8 bases, J lost 0 bases, and 7 bases stayed unmatched. CDR3 loop: CASAGGRGSYNEQFF. The DNA for the CDR3 is TGTGCCAGCGCGGGTGGGAGGGGCTCCTACAATGAGCAGTTCTTC.

The chain has TRBV7-2 and TRBJ2-5; D is unresolved. CDR3 length: 17 residues. Germline V CDR1 and CDR2: SGHTA, FQGNSA. V was cut by 4 bases and J by 4 bases, with 22 bases left in between. The CDR3 DNA reads TGTGCCAGCAGCTCCCCCCTGGGTGGTCGGGCTAGAGAGACCCAGTACTTC. Translating it yields CASSSPLGGRARETQYF.

The CDR3 loop is CARGYWSSGNTIYF. CDR3 nucleotides: TGTGCCAGGGGTTATTGGAGCTCTGGAAACACCATATATTTT. The chain recombines TRBV19 with TRBJ1-3, with unresolved D. Germline V gives CDR1 LNHDA, CDR2 SQIVND (reference sequence). The CDR3 is made up of 14 amino acids. V was clipped by 9 bases and J by 0 bases, with 12 bases between them.

This chain links TRBV5-1 with TRBJ2-3; D not certain. Trimming left V 1 base short and J 5 bases short, with 11 bases between. CDR1 is SGHRS, CDR2 YFSETQ, per germline. The CDR3 sequence is 14 residues long. The CDR3 sequence: CASSLLQARDTQYF. CDR3 in DNA: TGCGCCAGCAGCTTGTTGCAGGCCCGAGATACGCAGTATTTT.

There are a few counts of this clone. This chain connects TRBV6-2 or TRBV6-3 to TRBJ2-7; D not resolved. Per germline, CDR1 MNHEY and CDR2 SVGEGT. Trimming left V 2 bases short and J 4 bases short, with 6 bases between. The CDR3 runs 12 residues. CDR3 loop: CASSYGVYEQYF. In nucleotides, the CDR3 is TGTGCCAGCAGTTACGGGGTGTACGAGCAGTACTTC.